A selection of T cell receptor beta chains follows, all from one sample in a study of graft-versus-host responses after intestinal transplantation. The antigens these receptors bind are not known. Repertoires were generated with immunoSEQ multiplex PCR, while TCRdb's copy carries only in-frame clones and drops some. In the table there are fewer than 130,000 clones, around 95% of which are singletons. Here the sequenced sample was unstimulated CD8+ T cells sorted from spleen or lymph node cells, taken before intestinal transplant. Receptors were obtained from a human donor who received an intestinal transplant. The conserved cysteine and the conserved F or W are not part of the CDR3 here. The order of the fields is V gene, J gene, CDR3 protein.

v_gene: TRBV7-3; j_gene: TRBJ2-5; CDR3aa: ASSFRGRTMETQY
v_gene: TRBV9; j_gene: TRBJ1-1; CDR3aa: ASSVFGVDTEAF
v_gene: TRBV5-1; j_gene: TRBJ2-1; CDR3aa: ASNPRGSPTREQF
v_gene: TRBV6-1; j_gene: TRBJ2-7; CDR3aa: ASSGVYEQY
v_gene: TRBV9; j_gene: TRBJ2-1; CDR3aa: ASSVGQRSYNEQF
v_gene: TRBV19; j_gene: TRBJ1-5; CDR3aa: ASSISITASNQPQH
v_gene: TRBV4-1; j_gene: TRBJ2-3; CDR3aa: ASSQEGLTSTDTQY
v_gene: TRBV5-1; j_gene: TRBJ1-5; CDR3aa: ASSPGLGGGQPQH
v_gene: TRBV5-4; j_gene: TRBJ1-2; CDR3aa: ASSLYRTNYGYT
v_gene: TRBV27; j_gene: TRBJ2-7; CDR3aa: ASSFGQGGGEQY
v_gene: TRBV5-4; j_gene: TRBJ2-7; CDR3aa: ASSLVGTSGEQY
v_gene: TRBV6-5; j_gene: TRBJ2-1; CDR3aa: ASSYLGEQF
v_gene: TRBV27; j_gene: TRBJ1-5; CDR3aa: ASSYRGGQPQH
v_gene: TRBV28; j_gene: TRBJ2-5; CDR3aa: ASSLGTGTGETQY
v_gene: TRBV7-9; j_gene: TRBJ2-1; CDR3aa: ASSLVGLADMENEQF
v_gene: TRBV7-3; j_gene: TRBJ2-5; CDR3aa: ASGDRVQETQY
v_gene: TRBV19; j_gene: TRBJ2-7; CDR3aa: ASSIVKRDYYEQY
v_gene: TRBV7-6; j_gene: TRBJ2-5; CDR3aa: ASSAQGGKETQY
v_gene: TRBV19; j_gene: TRBJ2-3; CDR3aa: ASSRGSGVFTDTQY
v_gene: TRBV19; j_gene: TRBJ2-7; CDR3aa: ASSIGTGGNEQY
v_gene: TRBV15; j_gene: TRBJ2-7; CDR3aa: ATSNPGTGTYEQY
v_gene: TRBV4-1; j_gene: TRBJ2-1; CDR3aa: ASSQEGVRDEQF
v_gene: TRBV6-5; j_gene: TRBJ2-3; CDR3aa: ASSLGADTQY
v_gene: TRBV5-8; j_gene: TRBJ2-5; CDR3aa: ASSEETQY
v_gene: TRBV19; j_gene: TRBJ2-1; CDR3aa: ASSMWPSNNEQF
v_gene: TRBV9; j_gene: TRBJ2-1; CDR3aa: ASSLGNEQF
v_gene: TRBV5-4; j_gene: TRBJ1-5; CDR3aa: ASSLGQGQPQH